This T cell receptor beta chain was found in a study of CD8 T cells in ankylosing spondylitis. Findings and limits, study-wide: Blood of patients with ankylosing spondylitis appeared to be characterized by a TCR beta motif of several highly homologous variants. Disease-linked clones proved CD8+ and comparatively uncommon in peripheral blood.

This clonotype was seen many times. Its antigen is not identified. Making use of molecular barcodes, quantitative 5'-RACE generated TCR beta libraries. TCRdb independently ran MiXCR on the 5' RACE reads; one entry per CDR3 protein. The table has 200,000 or so distinct CDR3 sequences, around 13% seen once. The sample taken for sequencing was blood, either unsorted or a sorted T cell fraction (not recorded which). The source is a female donor with ankylosing spondylitis or in good health (not recorded which).

This chain's CDR3 is CATSGGQGRNQPQHF. The CDR3 DNA sequence: TGTGCCACCAGTGGTGGACAGGGCCGCAATCAGCCCCAGCATTTT. V gene TRBV24-1 combines with J gene TRBJ1-5, with 8 bases identical to TRBD1. CDR3 size: 15 residues. Germline V gene sequence: CDR1 KGHDR, CDR2 SFDVKD. V gave up 5 bases and J gave up 2 bases; unmatched junction bases: 4.